Each of the 20 T cell receptor beta chains below was sequenced from the same sample in a study of T cells after yellow fever vaccination. TCRdb called the 5' RACE reads again in MiXCR, with one record for every CDR3 protein. The repertoire holds around 310,000 distinct CDR3 sequences, roughly 8.7% seen once, with about 20% in the top ten. The sample in question was PBMCs, obtained on the day of the first yellow fever vaccination. The receptors were sampled from a man younger than 35 who received the YFV17D yellow fever vaccine.

This chain joins TRBV19 and TRBJ1-5; D call uncertain. The V gene lost 5 bases and the J gene lost 2 bases, with 10 bases spanning the gap. The CDR3 extends over 14 amino acids. Germline V gives CDR1 LNHDA, CDR2 SQIVND (reference sequence). The CDR3 region is CASSAMGGNQPQHF. The CDR3 nucleotides are TGTGCCAGTAGTGCAATGGGAGGCAATCAGCCCCAGCATTTT.

Only a few counts were recorded for this clonotype. The chain recombines TRBV7-2 with TRBJ2-7; TRBD1 is a possible D gene (6 bases). Trimming stripped 5 bases from V and 4 bases from J, with 24 bases between. Germline lookup yields CDR1 SGHTA and CDR2 FQGNSA. This CDR3 region has 17 residues. CDR3 loop: CASSIPRGLPGQYEQYV. The CDR3 nucleotides are TGTGCCAGCAGCATTCCCAGGGGTCTGCCGGGGCAGTACGAGCAGTACGTC.

The chain carries TRBV7-2 and TRBJ2-2, with a tentative D call TRBD1 (6 bases). Trimming stripped 1 base from V and 0 bases from J, with 9 bases between. Germline CDR1 is SGHTA and CDR2 is FQGNSA. The CDR3 spans 16 residues. CDR3 in amino acids: CASSLGGGANTGELFF. CDR3 DNA sequence: TGTGCCAGCAGCTTAGGTGGGGGCGCGAACACCGGGGAGCTGTTTTTT. The whole variable domain, filled in from reference TRBV7-2 and TRBJ2-2, reads GAGVSQSPSNKVTEKGKDVELRCDPISGHTALYWYRQSLGQGLEFLIYFQGNSAPDKSGLPSDRFSAERTGGSVSTLTIQRTQQEDSAVYLCASSLGGGANTGELFFGEGSRLTVL.

This rearrangement joins TRBV19 to TRBJ2-2, with 8 bases fitting TRBD2. The germline CDR1 and CDR2 sequences are LNHDA and SQIVND (reference sequence). This CDR3 region has 16 residues. The J segment lost 4 bases and the V segment lost 5 bases, leaving 9 bases of the junction unmatched. CDR3 sequence reads: CASSARGGLPTGELFF. The CDR3 DNA sequence: TGTGCCAGTAGTGCTCGGGGGGGGCTCCCCACCGGGGAGCTGTTTTTT.

This clonotype has only a few counts. CDR3 residues: CASSPQGQGVHEQYF. The CDR3 coding sequence is TGTGCCAGCTCACCCCAGGGACAGGGGGTCCACGAGCAGTACTTC. This chain connects TRBV18 to TRBJ2-7; 11 nucleotides align to TRBD1. The germline V gene encodes CDR1 KGHSH and CDR2 LQKENI. The V segment lost 3 bases and the J segment 5 bases; nucleotides outside the gene matches: 6. The CDR3 is 15 residues long.

V is TRBV12-3 or TRBV12-4 and J is TRBJ1-1; tentatively, D is TRBD1 (5 bases). V was trimmed by 6 bases and J by 3 bases, leaving 20 bases between them. There are 16 residues in the CDR3. The DNA of the CDR3 is TGTGCCAGCAGCTCCGACCCCATGGGGCGGGACACTGAAGCTTTCTTT. The encoded protein is CASSSDPMGRDTEAFF.

Only a few counts were recorded for this clonotype. This chain uses TRBV2 with TRBJ2-5, with 8 bases fitting TRBD1. The CDR3 has 17 amino acids. Trimming took 2 bases from V and 1 from J; bases not matched to a gene: 9. The germline gives CDR1 SNHLY, CDR2 FYNNEI. Written as DNA, the CDR3 is TGTGCCAGCAGTGAAAGCGTGCTGGACAGGGCCCAAGAGACCCAGTACTTC. It encodes CASSESVLDRAQETQYF.

As for this clonotype: The germline gene is not matched at one end of the junction; a read error may be the cause. In DNA form, the CDR3 reads TGCAGTGCTACAGACGGGCGGCGCCTACAAGAGTCCCAGTACTTC. This sequence encodes CSATDGRRLQESQYF. This rearrangement joins TRBV20-1 to TRBJ2-5, with unresolved D. The germline CDR1 and CDR2 sequences are DFQATT and SNEGSKA (reference sequence). CDR3 length equals 15 residues.

This chain links TRBV7-2 with TRBJ1-1, with a possible D match to TRBD1 (6 bases). This CDR3 comprises 12 residues. Germline CDR1 SGHTA, CDR2 FQGNSA. V lost 4 bases, J lost 12 bases, and 15 bases lay in between. CDR3 DNA sequence: TGTGCCAGCAGCTCCAACAGGGTAGGGACTTTCTTT. This encodes CASSSNRVGTFF.

The rearrangement uses TRBV6-5 and TRBJ2-5; D may be TRBD2 (6 bases). The germline CDR1 and CDR2 sequences are MNHEY and SVGAGI. The V end was cut by 2 bases, the J end by 7 bases, with 17 bases between. The CDR3 is 15 amino acids. The CDR3: CASSYLIRDSGTQYF. DNA of the CDR3: TGTGCCAGCAGTTACCTTATAAGGGACTCGGGGACCCAGTACTTC.

Only a few counts were recorded for this clonotype. CDR3 DNA: TGTGCCAGCAGTTCCCCGCGACAGGGGGAGGATGGCTACACCTTC. The encoded protein is CASSSPRQGEDGYTF. The chain employs TRBV27 and TRBJ1-2, with TRBD1 identical over 9 bases. Unmatched junction bases numbered 9, after V lost 4 bases and J lost 6 bases. CDR3 size: 15 residues. CDR1 is MNHEY, CDR2 SMNVEV, per germline (reference sequence).

This clonotype showed up many times. V and J are TRBV7-2 and TRBJ2-7; D might be TRBD1 (6 bases). Germline-derived CDR1 and CDR2 are SGHTA and FQGNSA. Trimming stripped 5 bases from V and 4 bases from J, with 24 bases between. CDR3 length: 17 amino acids. The CDR3 DNA follows: TGTGCCAGCAGCCCCAAGGGGCTGGGGGCAAGCCGGTACGAGCAGTACTTC. Residues: CASSPKGLGASRYEQYF.

The chain recombines TRBV27 with TRBJ2-7; D is perhaps TRBD1 or TRBD2 (5 bases each). Germline values: CDR1 MNHEY, CDR2 SMNVEV (reference sequence). Trimming took 1 base from V and 5 from J, leaving 21 bases between them. The CDR3 sequence is 17 residues long. Written as DNA, the CDR3 is TGTGCCAGCAGTTTATACCCTCGGGGCCCGTTGAGGAACGAGCAGTACTTC. Protein: CASSLYPRGPLRNEQYF.

This clonotype was detected a few times. The chain recombines TRBV11-2 with TRBJ2-4; D possibly corresponds to TRBD2 (5 bases). The V gene's germline CDR1 is SGHAT and CDR2 FQNNGV. V lost 8 bases and J 0 bases, leaving 14 bases between the germline ends. This CDR3 spans 15 amino acids. CDR3 coding DNA: TGTGCCAGCCAGCCTCCGGGGATAGCCAAAAACATTCAGTACTTC. Translation: CASQPPGIAKNIQYF.

This clonotype occurred a few times. The chain combines TRBV6-6 with TRBJ2-3, with D possibly TRBD1 on 5 matching bases. Trimming pared 7 bases from V and 2 bases from J, leaving 10 bases between. The germline CDR1 and CDR2 sequences are MNHNY and SVGAGI (reference sequence). This CDR3 spans 13 amino acids. CDR3 residues: CASTGHLTDTQYF. The CDR3 coding sequence is TGTGCCAGCACCGGACACCTCACAGATACGCAGTATTTT.

In its sample, this clonotype was seen many times. The chain links TRBV7-2 to TRBJ1-1; D uncertain. The germline CDR1 and CDR2 sequences are SGHTA and FQGNSA. This CDR3 has 15 residues. Trimming removed 0 bases at V and 4 bases at J, with 12 bases between. In DNA form, the CDR3 reads TGTGCCAGCAGCTTAGCGTACGGAGGAGGCACTGAAGCTTTCTTT. The encoded protein is CASSLAYGGGTEAFF.

This clonotype was seen a few times. The chain employs TRBV20-1 and TRBJ2-7, with D perhaps TRBD1 (6 bases). CDR1 and CDR2 from the germline V gene are DFQATT and SNEGSKA (reference sequence). The CDR3 runs 12 residues. Trimming took off 3 bases at V and 6 bases at J, with 12 bases between the two ends. CDR3 amino acids: CSARGRGGEQYF. In DNA form, the CDR3 reads TGCAGTGCTAGGGGACGAGGGGGCGAGCAGTACTTC.

The V and J genes are TRBV6-2 or TRBV6-3 and TRBJ2-3, with D possibly TRBD2 on 6 matching bases. Germline V gene data show CDR1 as MNHEY and CDR2 as SVGEGT. V was trimmed by 7 bases and J by 8 bases, leaving 19 bases between them. This CDR3 contains 14 residues. The CDR3 loop is CASTLPEGSGTQYF. CDR3 bases: TGTGCCAGCACCCTTCCGGAGGGGTCCGGTACGCAGTATTTT.

The chain joins TRBV9 to TRBJ2-2; 8 bases are a match to TRBD2. V trimming: 0 bases; J trimming: 2 bases; junction bases outside the gene matches: 6. This CDR3 region has 17 residues. Germline V CDR1 and CDR2: SGDLS, YYNGEE. The CDR3 DNA follows: TGTGCCAGCAGCGTAGATCGGGGGGGGTACAACACCGGGGAGCTGTTTTTT. It codes for CASSVDRGGYNTGELFF.

The chain links TRBV5-4 to TRBJ2-3, with D maybe TRBD2 (6 bases). This CDR3 is built from 17 residues. CDR1 and CDR2 (germline): SGHNT, YYREEE (reference sequence). Trimming removed 0 bases at V and 2 bases at J, with 16 bases between. In DNA, the CDR3 is TGTGCCAGCAGCTTGGCCCCGACGGGGGTCGACACAGATACGCAGTATTTT. It yields the protein CASSLAPTGVDTDTQYF.